Each of the 30 T cell receptor beta chains below was sequenced from the same sample in a study of graft-versus-host responses after intestinal transplantation (dated by TCRdb to the early 2020s). The receptor library was made with the immunoSEQ multiplex PCR assay. The clones in this table, taken by TCRdb from immuneACCESS, are in-frame only. Not every clone is retained; where verified, under half of the shortfall comes from an unresolved V gene, and the cause of the rest is unknown. This sample has just under 100,000 clones in its table, and over 75% of those were observed once. The biggest ten clones account for more than 15% of the sample. The source was PBMCs, collected about 450 days after intestinal transplant. These receptors were taken from a human patient who received an intestinal transplant, so some T cells may come from the graft donor.

This chain joins TRBV10-3 and TRBJ2-1, with 7 positions matching TRBD2. The CDR3 is made up of 12 amino acids. V was pared by 10 bases and J by 4 bases, with 4 bases of the junction left unmatched. Germline CDR1 and CDR2: ENHRY and SYGVKD. The CDR3 region is CATGGSYNEQFF. CDR3 bases: TGTGCCACCGGGGGGAGTTACAATGAGCAGTTCTTC.

The chain joins TRBV6-5 to TRBJ1-1, with D possibly matching TRBD1 (6 bases). CDR3 length equals 14 residues. Germline CDR1 reads MNHEY; CDR2 reads SVGAGI. The germline V and J ends were trimmed by 0 bases and 4 bases, with 9 bases remaining between them. CDR3 coding DNA: TGTGCCAGCAGTTACTCCGACAGGCGCACTGAAGCTTTCTTT. Encoded protein: CASSYSDRRTEAFF.

This clone was observed once. The rearrangement joins TRBV7-3 to TRBJ1-1; D possibly corresponds to TRBD1 (5 bases). CDR3 length: 18 amino acids. The germline gives CDR1 SGHTA, CDR2 FQGTGA. V dropped 5 bases and J dropped 5 bases, with 27 bases sitting between them. DNA for the CDR3: TGTGCCAGCAGCCCGACGCCCCCCCCCGGGGGAGTAGAGACTGAAGCTTTCTTT. Residues: CASSPTPPPGGVETEAFF.

The chain recombines TRBV6-5 with TRBJ1-5, with 7 nucleotides matching TRBD1. CDR1 is MNHEY, CDR2 SVGAGI, per germline. V lost 8 bases, J lost 9 bases, and 13 bases stayed unmatched. This CDR3 spans 14 amino acids. For the CDR3, the DNA is TGTGCCAGCCGACCGGGACAGCAAAATGGGCCCCAGCATTTT. It translates to CASRPGQQNGPQHF.

In this sample, this clone turned up a few times. CDR3 sequence (DNA): TGTGCCAGCAGTTACCTACAGCTCTACGAGCAGTACTTC. This translates into CASSYLQLYEQYF. The V and J genes are TRBV6-6 and TRBJ2-7, with D hard to call. Trimming cost V 2 bases and J 3 bases, with 8 bases left between them. Germline CDR1 reads MNHNY; CDR2 reads SVGAGI (reference sequence). This CDR3 comprises 13 residues.

This clone was counted once. The chain couples TRBV7-3 to TRBJ2-3, with 10 bases that match TRBD2. This CDR3 is 16 amino acids long. Germline lookup yields CDR1 SGHTA and CDR2 FQGTGA. Trimming took 5 bases from V and 5 from J; bases not matched to a gene: 10. The CDR3 bases are TGTGCCAGCAGCCCAAAGCGGGGGGGCTTTAGAGATACGCAGTATTTT. Translation: CASSPKRGGFRDTQYF.

This chain uses TRBV7-9 with TRBJ1-1, with D maybe TRBD1 (5 bases). The CDR3 has 13 amino acids. CDR1 is SEHNR, CDR2 FQNEAQ, per germline (reference sequence). The V gene lost 3 bases and the J gene lost 5 bases, with 10 bases spanning the gap. The CDR3 loop is CASSLGERTEAFF. Here the CDR3 DNA reads TGTGCCAGCAGCTTGGGGGAAAGAACTGAAGCTTTCTTT. Variable domain in full (rest from reference TRBV7-9 and TRBJ1-1): DTGVSQNPRHKITKRGQNVTFRCDPISEHNRLYWYRQTLGQGPEFLTYFQNEAQLEKSRLLSDRFSAERPKGSFSTLEIQRTEQGDSAMYLCASSLGERTEAFFGQGTRLTVV.

V gene TRBV6-5 combines with J gene TRBJ1-6, with 7 bases that match TRBD1. This CDR3 has 15 amino acids. Unmatched junction bases numbered 11, after V lost 8 bases and J lost 7 bases. Germline V gene data show CDR1 as MNHEY and CDR2 as SVGAGI. This chain's CDR3 is CASRPYRGQNSPLHF. The CDR3 DNA is TGTGCCAGCCGACCCTACAGGGGCCAGAATTCACCCCTCCACTTT.

This clone was detected once. The chain uses TRBV5-1 and TRBJ2-7; D may be TRBD2 (6 bases). The germline V and J ends were trimmed by 4 bases and 2 bases, with 16 bases remaining between them. The CDR3 is 15 residues long. CDR1 SGHRS and CDR2 YFSETQ come from the germline V gene. The CDR3 DNA reads TGCGCCAGCAGCCATGGAGGGGCAGGGCCCTACGAGCAGTACTTC. Protein product: CASSHGGAGPYEQYF.

V gene TRBV18 combines with J gene TRBJ2-7, with D unclear. Trimming shortened V by 5 bases and J by 3 bases, and 8 bases separated the two germline ends. The CDR3 contains 12 residues. Germline CDR1 KGHSH, CDR2 LQKENI. In DNA form, the CDR3 reads TGTGCCAGCTCAGGCGGTGGCTACGAGCAGTACTTC. Its protein is CASSGGGYEQYF.

The chain joins TRBV5-6 to TRBJ1-3, with 8 bases that match TRBD1. V gave up 4 bases and J gave up 5 bases; unmatched junction bases: 8. Looked up from germline, CDR1 is SGHDT and CDR2 is YYEEEE. This CDR3 contains 15 residues. CDR3 coding DNA: TGTGCCAGCAGCCTCCGGGACAGGATTCGAAACACCATATATTTT. Its protein product is CASSLRDRIRNTIYF.

The rearrangement links TRBV6-6 to TRBJ2-7; a weak D match, TRBD2 (7 bases). The CDR3 consists of 14 residues. Trimming left V 6 bases short and J 3 bases short, with 15 bases between. Looked up from germline, CDR1 is MNHNY and CDR2 is SVGAGI (reference sequence). CDR3 DNA: TGTGCCAGCAGCCCCGGGGGGCTGGTCTACGAGCAGTACTTC. Amino acid sequence: CASSPGGLVYEQYF.

The chain carries TRBV19 and TRBJ1-1; TRBD1 might be the D (6 bases). CDR3 length equals 11 residues. CDR1 and CDR2 from the germline V gene are LNHDA and SQIVND (reference sequence). Trimming cost V 7 bases and J 7 bases, with 10 bases left between them. In DNA, the CDR3 is TGTGCCAGTATTAACAGGGTTGAAGCTTTCTTT. Translating it yields CASINRVEAFF.

J is TRBJ1-1 and V is TRBV2, with D perhaps TRBD1 (5 bases). CDR1 and CDR2 (germline): SNHLY, FYNNEI. The CDR3 length is 15 residues. Trimming took off 9 bases at V and 2 bases at J, with 19 bases between the two ends. CDR3 amino acids: CASGGWVIGNTEAFF. In DNA form, the CDR3 reads TGTGCCAGTGGGGGGTGGGTAATCGGAAACACTGAAGCTTTCTTT.

The chain couples TRBV5-1 to TRBJ1-1, with 8 nucleotides matching TRBD1. Germline CDR1 is SGHRS and CDR2 is YFSETQ. J gave up 4 bases and V 0 bases, and 2 bases lay outside the gene matches. The CDR3 sequence is 14 residues long. In DNA, the CDR3 is TGCGCCAGCAGCTTGGTTACAGGGGGCACTGAAGCTTTCTTT. Translating gives CASSLVTGGTEAFF.

This clone was picked up one time. The chain's CDR3 is CASSPKGAGEKLFF. Here the CDR3 DNA reads TGTGCCAGCTCACCTAAGGGCGCGGGTGAAAAACTGTTTTTT. The chain employs TRBV18 and TRBJ1-4, with D hard to call. Germline V gives CDR1 KGHSH, CDR2 LQKENI. The CDR3 extends over 14 amino acids. Trimming took 3 bases from V and 7 from J, leaving 12 bases between them.

This clone has just a few counts. The genes are TRBV7-9 and TRBJ1-5; D perhaps matches TRBD1 (5 bases). The length of the CDR3 is 13 residues. Trimming pared 7 bases from V and 7 bases from J, leaving 14 bases between. The germline gives CDR1 SEHNR, CDR2 FQNEAQ (reference sequence). CDR3 region: CASNRTRPQPQHF. As DNA, the CDR3 is TGTGCCAGCAACAGGACAAGGCCCCAGCCCCAGCATTTT. Based on the CDR3 plus reference TRBV7-9 and TRBJ1-5, the full variable domain is DTGVSQNPRHKITKRGQNVTFRCDPISEHNRLYWYRQTLGQGPEFLTYFQNEAQLEKSRLLSDRFSAERPKGSFSTLEIQRTEQGDSAMYLCASNRTRPQPQHFGDGTRLSIL.

The chain couples TRBV5-4 to TRBJ1-3, with D perhaps TRBD1 (6 bases). The CDR3 sequence is 16 residues long. V was shortened by 0 bases and J by 2 bases, with 12 bases between the two germline ends. Germline-derived CDR1 and CDR2 are SGHNT and YYREEE (reference sequence). Here the CDR3 DNA reads TGTGCCAGCAGCTTGGATGGGGGACACCCTGGAAACACCATATATTTT. Encoded protein: CASSLDGGHPGNTIYF.

Of note for this clone: Other DNA sequences within the sample encode an identical CDR3. The chain employs TRBV5-6 and TRBJ1-1, with D unclear. Per the germline V gene, CDR1 is SGHDT and CDR2 is YYEEEE. V lost 2 bases, J lost 0 bases, and 5 bases lay in between. This CDR3 is built from 13 residues. The CDR3 region has the DNA TGTGCCAGCAGCTTTGGTTTGAACACTGAAGCTTTCTTT. Protein product: CASSFGLNTEAFF.

This clone was seen just once. The chain recombines TRBV6-1 with TRBJ2-5; weak D call: TRBD2 (5 bases). The J call may be wrong; the DNA end is better matched by TRBJ2-7. This CDR3 has 14 amino acids. Germline V gene lookup returns CDR1 MNHNS and CDR2 SASEGT. The chain's CDR3 is CASSGMRASYEQYF. CDR3 coding DNA: TGTGCCAGCAGTGGGATGAGGGCTTCCTACGAGCAGTACTTC.

This clone was counted a few times. The genes are TRBV11-2 and TRBJ2-7; either TRBD1 or TRBD2 may fit D (5 bases each). This CDR3 is 15 amino acids long. The germline gives CDR1 SGHAT, CDR2 FQNNGV. V shed 3 bases and J shed 7 bases, with 19 bases lying between them. CDR3 bases: TGTGCCAGCAGCTTGGGGACCGGGCCCGACGCGGAGCAGTACTTC. Translation gives CASSLGTGPDAEQYF. Variable domain in full (rest from reference TRBV11-2 and TRBJ2-7): EAGVAQSPRYKIIEKRQSVAFWCNPISGHATLYWYQQILGQGPKLLIQFQNNGVVDDSQLPKDRFSAERLKGVDSTLKIQPAKLEDSAVYLCASSLGTGPDAEQYFGPGTRLTVT.

This clone was seen more than once but under ten times. The CDR3 DNA reads as TGTGCCAGCAGCTTAGTCCCTGGGACCTGGGATGAAAAACTGTTTTTT. Its protein is CASSLVPGTWDEKLFF. The genes are TRBV11-2 and TRBJ1-4, with a possible D match to TRBD1 (5 bases). Germline lookup yields CDR1 SGHAT and CDR2 FQNNGV. Trimming removed 1 base from V and 6 bases from J, with 15 bases in between. This CDR3 is built from 16 residues.

The count of this clone is one. The rearrangement links TRBV5-6 to TRBJ2-1; possibly TRBD2 for D (5 bases). CDR1 and CDR2 (germline): SGHDT, YYEEEE. V lost 4 bases and J 0 bases, leaving 8 bases between the germline ends. The CDR3 has 14 residues. The CDR3 sequence is CASSPGGSYNEQFF. CDR3 in DNA: TGTGCCAGCAGCCCAGGAGGCTCCTACAATGAGCAGTTCTTC.

The chain is built from TRBV5-1 and TRBJ1-1; D uncertain. Trimming stripped 0 bases from V and 5 bases from J, with 8 bases between. From germline, CDR1 is SGHRS and CDR2 YFSETQ. The CDR3 runs to 13 residues. The CDR3 spells CASSLGAETEAFF. In DNA form, the CDR3 reads TGCGCCAGCAGCTTGGGGGCCGAGACTGAAGCTTTCTTT.

V gene TRBV5-1 combines with J gene TRBJ1-4; 8 nucleotides match TRBD1. The germline gives CDR1 SGHRS, CDR2 YFSETQ. The CDR3 is 14 residues long. Germline trimming cut 0 bases from V and 8 bases from J; bases unmatched to any gene: 3. In DNA form, the CDR3 reads TGCGCCAGCAGCTTGGGCAGGGGGCAAGAAAAACTGTTTTTT. Translation gives CASSLGRGQEKLFF.

The J gene is TRBJ2-7, the V gene TRBV27; D uncertain. The length of the CDR3 is 15 residues. V lost 2 bases to trimming and J lost 3 bases, with 14 bases between them. Germline CDR1 reads MNHEY; CDR2 reads SMNVEV (reference sequence). DNA of the CDR3: TGTGCCAGCAGTTTAGGGGAAGTGGAGAACTACGAGCAGTACTTC. Translation gives CASSLGEVENYEQYF.

V usage is TRBV6-6 and J usage is TRBJ2-7; tentatively, D is TRBD1 (6 bases). CDR3 length: 14 residues. CDR1 and CDR2 (germline): MNHNY, SVGAGI (reference sequence). V lost 6 bases to trimming and J lost 5 bases, with 17 bases between them. CDR3 DNA sequence: TGTGCCAGCAGAACCCGGCTGGGGGCTGACGAGCAGTACTTC. The encoded protein is CASRTRLGADEQYF.

This clone was observed a few times. The rearrangement uses TRBV11-2 and TRBJ1-6; D is unclear. CDR3 length: 16 residues. The germline CDR1 and CDR2 sequences are SGHAT and FQNNGV. Trimming took 1 base from V and 2 from J, leaving 9 bases between them. CDR3 region: CASSLGGDPYNSPLHF. The CDR3 DNA reads TGTGCCAGCAGCTTAGGGGGAGACCCCTATAATTCACCCCTCCACTTT. Looking up the rest from reference TRBV11-2 and TRBJ1-6 gives the full variable domain: EAGVAQSPRYKIIEKRQSVAFWCNPISGHATLYWYQQILGQGPKLLIQFQNNGVVDDSQLPKDRFSAERLKGVDSTLKIQPAKLEDSAVYLCASSLGGDPYNSPLHFGNGTRLTVT.

The chain is built from TRBV10-2 and TRBJ1-2; 7 bases line up with TRBD1. Germline V CDR1 and CDR2: WSHSY, SAAADI. Unmatched junction bases numbered 5, after V lost 5 bases and J lost 2 bases. The CDR3 sequence is 14 residues long. The CDR3 loop reads CASSLSRGNYGYTF. For the CDR3, the DNA is TGCGCCAGCAGTTTGTCCAGGGGGAACTATGGCTACACCTTC.

V gene TRBV18 combines with J gene TRBJ2-7; 8 bases map to TRBD1. J lost 2 bases, V lost 3 bases, and 3 bases had no gene match. Germline V gene data show CDR1 as KGHSH and CDR2 as LQKENI. The length of the CDR3 is 14 residues. CDR3 in DNA: TGTGCCAGCTCACCCCAGACAGGGGCCTACGAGCAGTACTTC. Amino acid sequence: CASSPQTGAYEQYF.